This T cell receptor (beta chain) derives from a study of spatial heterogeneity in lung cancer. Study information: Each time, sequencing found more beta-chain sequences than alpha-chain sequences. Overall study results and limits: Tumor TCRs that were ubiquitous and expanded showed up in blood more at resection than follow-up.

The table lists this clonotype with a few counts. Its antigen is not known. Little can be read into the size of this beta chain, an off-target read in a library designed for alpha chains. Germline values: CDR1 SEHNR, CDR2 FQNEAQ (reference sequence). J was trimmed by 8 bases and V by 7 bases; bases with no gene match: 4. There are 12 residues in the CDR3. Time point denoted: sample taken at primary tumor resection. From tumor, nontumor lung or frozen PBMC, whole RNA was taken unsorted for sequencing. Samples were obtained from 65 to 80 donors, all untreated early-stage non-small cell lung cancer patients. TCRdb redid the calling of the 5' RACE reads with MiXCR, one entry per CDR3 protein. The sample lists 4,000 or so distinct CDR3 sequences, approximately 35% occurring once.

The source material was PBMCs, sampled at surgery. The rearrangement links TRBV7-9 to TRBJ2-1; 8 nucleotides match TRBD1. This receptor was taken from a male donor with early-stage non-small cell lung cancer. In DNA, the CDR3 is TGTGCCAGCACTCGACAGGGGCATGAGCAGTTCTTC. Amino acids: CASTRQGHEQFF.